This T cell receptor (beta chain) comes out of a study of shared T cell receptors in the human thymus (dated by TCRdb to about 2021). About the full investigation: The study investigated the way shared, self-reactive T-cell receptor alpha chains are produced in the human thymus.

Details on this clone: What this receptor recognizes is not known. Per-nucleotide qualities are absent, and no much larger clonotype sits a single base away.

Library prep was done by the immunoSEQ multiplex PCR assay. TCRdb's version of the immuneACCESS table is confined to in-frame rearrangements and falls short of the full clone set. An unresolved V gene accounts for under half of the shortfall where checked; the remainder is of unknown origin. Recorded for this sample are 550,000 to 800,000 clones; 70% to 90% of them occurred a single time. 0.0095% to 0.011% of the sample lies in the top ten. The same data also contributed to another study, on human thymus T cells. From the second report: In Finland, the donors were immunologically healthy infants who were having open corrective cardiac surgery for congenital heart defects. Thymus tissue was obtained as surgical resects removed during corrective cardiac surgery. Usage of V and J gene segments appeared to be biased in both the thymic and the peripheral blood repertoires. Highly overlapping thymic TCR repertoires among unrelated individuals were reported in the related research. The study characterized TCR alpha and beta repertoires from seven to nine infant thymus samples and a few related peripheral blood samples. The cohort included several male and a couple of female infants, with donor ages spanning 7 to 244 days. Thymocytes were released mechanically from tissue and stored at -70 °C as pellets of roughly 9-31 million cells. Genomic DNA was extracted from frozen cell pellets with a QIAsymphony instrument. The immunoSEQ multiplex PCR assay was used to amplify the TCRB and TCRAD loci from a standardized amount of quality-controlled genomic DNA. The amplicons covered the V(D)J region and were long enough to include the CDR3 and to identify the V and J genes. Amplicon sequencing was performed on an Illumina platform through the commercial immunoSEQ service. Primer bias and sequencing errors were corrected as previously described, and TCRAD and TCRB were defined on the basis of the IMGT database. Analysis of the repertoires was done with immunoSEQ Analyzer 3.0 and VDJTools and included basic statistics, V/J segment usage, diversity estimates, rarefaction and pairwise overlap. Diversity was estimated with Chao1, ChaoE, Efron-Thisted, Shannon and inverse Simpson indices, and also on datasets down-sampled to the smallest sample. Repertoire overlap was assessed by strict matching of CDR3 nucleotide sequence, V gene and J gene, and clustering was done by Jaccard-based multidimensional scaling. On average, thymus samples yielded 650,000 to 1,000,000 unique TCRB clonotypes, whereas blood samples yielded 65,000 to 100,000.

The clonotype comes from a girl under three years old with a congenital heart defect. Donor details come from another sample of the same person, matched by shared clones. Sequencing was performed on thymocytes.

The DNA sequence is given as TGTGCCAGCAGCTTACGAGCACGGGACACCGGGGAGCTGTTTTTT. This codes for CASSLRARDTGELFF. This chain is built from TRBV5-5 and TRBJ2-2; the D gene is unclear. From cysteine to phenylalanine, the CDR3 is 15 amino acids long. Left in the record is the CDR3 DNA by itself, 45 bases read in frame from the first base. The V end loses 2 bases and the J end loses 3 bases, and a stretch of 11 bases separates them. The germline V gene (reference sequence) yields SGHKS for CDR1 and YYEKEE for CDR2.